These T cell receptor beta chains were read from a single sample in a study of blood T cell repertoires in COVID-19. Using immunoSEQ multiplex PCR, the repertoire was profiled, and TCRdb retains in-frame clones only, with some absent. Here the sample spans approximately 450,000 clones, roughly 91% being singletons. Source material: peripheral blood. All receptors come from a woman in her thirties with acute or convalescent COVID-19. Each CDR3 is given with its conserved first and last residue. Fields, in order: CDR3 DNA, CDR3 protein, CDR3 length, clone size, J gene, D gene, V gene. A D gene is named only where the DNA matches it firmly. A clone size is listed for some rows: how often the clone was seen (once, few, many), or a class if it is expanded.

CDR3 DNA: TGCGCCAGCAGACTAAACTCGAACACCGGGGAGCTGTTTTTT
CDR3 protein: CASRLNSNTGELFF
CDR3 length: 14
clone size: -
J gene: TRBJ2-2
D gene: -
V gene: TRBV10-1

CDR3 DNA: TGTGCCAGCAGCCAAGAAGGCGGGCTCGAGCAGTACTTC
CDR3 protein: CASSQEGGLEQYF
CDR3 length: 13
clone size: -
J gene: TRBJ2-7
D gene: -
V gene: TRBV3-1/TRBV3-2

CDR3 DNA: TGTGCCAGCAGCTTATGGGGGCCCCAAGAGACCCAGTACTTC
CDR3 protein: CASSLWGPQETQYF
CDR3 length: 14
clone size: few
J gene: TRBJ2-5
D gene: -
V gene: TRBV5-8

CDR3 DNA: TGTGCCAGCAGTTTACTAGGGACAGGGCTGAATCAGCCCCAGCATTTT
CDR3 protein: CASSLLGTGLNQPQHF
CDR3 length: 16
clone size: -
J gene: TRBJ1-5
D gene: TRBD1
V gene: TRBV27

CDR3 DNA: TGTGCCAGCAGCGGCGGACTAGCCCACGAGCAGTACTTC
CDR3 protein: CASSGGLAHEQYF
CDR3 length: 13
clone size: -
J gene: TRBJ2-7
D gene: TRBD2
V gene: TRBV9

CDR3 DNA: TGTGCCAGCCGTGGTGACAGACAGGGCGATGAGCAGTTCTTC
CDR3 protein: CASRGDRQGDEQFF
CDR3 length: 14
clone size: -
J gene: TRBJ2-1
D gene: TRBD1
V gene: TRBV7-9

CDR3 DNA: TGTGCCAGTAGTCACAGTAGGAACACCGGGGAGCTGTTTTTT
CDR3 protein: CASSHSRNTGELFF
CDR3 length: 14
clone size: -
J gene: TRBJ2-2
D gene: -
V gene: TRBV19

CDR3 DNA: TGTGCCAGCAGTTTGGAGAGCTCCTACAATGAGCAGTTCTTC
CDR3 protein: CASSLESSYNEQFF
CDR3 length: 14
clone size: -
J gene: TRBJ2-1
D gene: -
V gene: TRBV27

CDR3 DNA: TGTGCCAGCAGCCCGGAGAGATATAATTCACCCCTCCACTTT
CDR3 protein: CASSPERYNSPLHF
CDR3 length: 14
clone size: -
J gene: TRBJ1-6
D gene: -
V gene: TRBV11-2

CDR3 DNA: TGTGCCAGCAGTTTATACAGAAGCTCCTACAATGAGCAGTTCTTC
CDR3 protein: CASSLYRSSYNEQFF
CDR3 length: 15
clone size: -
J gene: TRBJ2-1
D gene: -
V gene: TRBV27

CDR3 DNA: TGTGCCAGCAGCGTAGGGCGGGACCCCTACGAGCAGTACTTC
CDR3 protein: CASSVGRDPYEQYF
CDR3 length: 14
clone size: -
J gene: TRBJ2-7
D gene: -
V gene: TRBV9

CDR3 DNA: TGTGCCAGTATTCAGGGGCAAAACGGCTACACCTTC
CDR3 protein: CASIQGQNGYTF
CDR3 length: 12
clone size: -
J gene: TRBJ1-2
D gene: -
V gene: TRBV19

CDR3 DNA: TGTGCCAGCAGCTCGACAGGGCTAGGCACCGGGGAGCTGTTTTTT
CDR3 protein: CASSSTGLGTGELFF
CDR3 length: 15
clone size: -
J gene: TRBJ2-2
D gene: TRBD1
V gene: TRBV7-2

CDR3 DNA: TGTGCCAGCAGCGCCGGGACTAGTGTTATCGGGGAGCTGTTTTTT
CDR3 protein: CASSAGTSVIGELFF
CDR3 length: 15
clone size: few
J gene: TRBJ2-2
D gene: TRBD2
V gene: TRBV9

CDR3 DNA: TGTGCCAGCAGCGTAGCAGGCGGGGGGGCCACCGGGGAGCTGTTTTTT
CDR3 protein: CASSVAGGGATGELFF
CDR3 length: 16
clone size: -
J gene: TRBJ2-2
D gene: TRBD2
V gene: TRBV9

CDR3 DNA: TGTGCCAGCAGACGGGGGAGCGGCTACGAGCAGTACTTC
CDR3 protein: CASRRGSGYEQYF
CDR3 length: 13
clone size: -
J gene: TRBJ2-7
D gene: -
V gene: TRBV3-1/TRBV3-2

CDR3 DNA: TGTGCCTCTAATCCGGGGAATAATTATGGCTACACCTTC
CDR3 protein: CASNPGNNYGYTF
CDR3 length: 13
clone size: -
J gene: TRBJ1-2
D gene: -
V gene: TRBV28

CDR3 DNA: TGTGCCAGCAGCCCCGGGACAGTCAACTATGGCTACACCTTC
CDR3 protein: CASSPGTVNYGYTF
CDR3 length: 14
clone size: -
J gene: TRBJ1-2
D gene: TRBD1
V gene: TRBV28

CDR3 DNA: TGTGCCAGCCAGAGATCTCGACAGCATGAAGCTTTCTTT
CDR3 protein: CASQRSRQHEAFF
CDR3 length: 13
clone size: -
J gene: TRBJ1-1
D gene: -
V gene: TRBV6-5

CDR3 DNA: TGTGCCAGCAGTTACTCAACGGGACAGGGTGGTTCACCCCTCCACTTT
CDR3 protein: CASSYSTGQGGSPLHF
CDR3 length: 16
clone size: -
J gene: TRBJ1-6
D gene: TRBD1
V gene: TRBV6-6

CDR3 DNA: TGCGCCAGCAGCCAAGGCTGGACTAGCGGAAACGAGCAGTACTTC
CDR3 protein: CASSQGWTSGNEQYF
CDR3 length: 15
clone size: -
J gene: TRBJ2-7
D gene: TRBD2
V gene: TRBV4-1

CDR3 DNA: TGTGCCAGCAGTTCCCAGCCCGGCGGCACTGAAGCTTTCTTT
CDR3 protein: CASSSQPGGTEAFF
CDR3 length: 14
clone size: -
J gene: TRBJ1-1
D gene: -
V gene: TRBV27

CDR3 DNA: TGCGCCAGCAGCCGCGGGGCGACGGGCTACACCTTC
CDR3 protein: CASSRGATGYTF
CDR3 length: 12
clone size: -
J gene: TRBJ1-2
D gene: -
V gene: TRBV5-1

CDR3 DNA: TGCAGCGTTGAAGGGTACCTCGGGGAGAACACTGAAGCTTTCTTT
CDR3 protein: CSVEGYLGENTEAFF
CDR3 length: 15
clone size: -
J gene: TRBJ1-1
D gene: -
V gene: TRBV29-1

CDR3 DNA: TGTGCCAGCCCCACCCCCCTAGGACAGAATAATTCACCCCTCCACTTT
CDR3 protein: CASPTPLGQNNSPLHF
CDR3 length: 16
clone size: few
J gene: TRBJ1-6
D gene: -
V gene: TRBV2

CDR3 DNA: TGTGCCAGCAGCCAATGGACAGGACCTGAAGACGAGCAGTACTTC
CDR3 protein: CASSQWTGPEDEQYF
CDR3 length: 15
clone size: -
J gene: TRBJ2-7
D gene: TRBD1
V gene: TRBV14

CDR3 DNA: TGTGCCATCAGTGGGCAGTCGAACACTGAAGCTTTCTTT
CDR3 protein: CAISGQSNTEAFF
CDR3 length: 13
clone size: few
J gene: TRBJ1-1
D gene: -
V gene: TRBV10-3

CDR3 DNA: TGCGCCAGCTCGAGATACAGGGTGAACACTGAAGCTTTCTTT
CDR3 protein: CASSRYRVNTEAFF
CDR3 length: 14
clone size: -
J gene: TRBJ1-1
D gene: -
V gene: TRBV5-1

CDR3 DNA: TGTGCCAGCTCACCAAACACCGGACAGGGAGATAACTATGGCTACACCTTC
CDR3 protein: CASSPNTGQGDNYGYTF
CDR3 length: 17
clone size: -
J gene: TRBJ1-2
D gene: TRBD1
V gene: TRBV18

CDR3 DNA: TGTGCCAGCAGTTACTCGGAGACCCCTTGGGATGGCTACACCTTC
CDR3 protein: CASSYSETPWDGYTF
CDR3 length: 15
clone size: once
J gene: TRBJ1-2
D gene: -
V gene: TRBV6-5

CDR3 DNA: TGTGCCTGGAGAAAGGGCGGGGGACCCTACAATGAGCAGTTCTTC
CDR3 protein: CAWRKGGGPYNEQFF
CDR3 length: 15
clone size: -
J gene: TRBJ2-1
D gene: TRBD2
V gene: TRBV30

CDR3 DNA: TGTGCCAGCAGCTTAGGGGGCTCGGGTAATTCACCCCTCCACTTT
CDR3 protein: CASSLGGSGNSPLHF
CDR3 length: 15
clone size: -
J gene: TRBJ1-6
D gene: -
V gene: TRBV7-2

CDR3 DNA: TGTGCCAGCAGGGAGAGCACAGATACGCAGTATTTT
CDR3 protein: CASRESTDTQYF
CDR3 length: 12
clone size: -
J gene: TRBJ2-3
D gene: -
V gene: TRBV5-4

CDR3 DNA: TGTGCCAGCAGCCGAGACACTACTAACACTGAAGCTTTCTTT
CDR3 protein: CASSRDTTNTEAFF
CDR3 length: 14
clone size: -
J gene: TRBJ1-1
D gene: -
V gene: TRBV4-2

CDR3 DNA: TGTGCCAGCAGCCGAACCTACAGCGGGGGGTCCTACAATGAGCAGTTCTTC
CDR3 protein: CASSRTYSGGSYNEQFF
CDR3 length: 17
clone size: -
J gene: TRBJ2-1
D gene: TRBD2
V gene: TRBV3-1/TRBV3-2

CDR3 DNA: TGTGCCAGCAGATACAGGGGTGGGGGTTACGAGCAGTACTTC
CDR3 protein: CASRYRGGGYEQYF
CDR3 length: 14
clone size: -
J gene: TRBJ2-7
D gene: TRBD1
V gene: TRBV28

CDR3 DNA: TGCGCCAGCAGCCAATCGTTTACATCCTCGTACCAAGAGACCCAGTACTTC
CDR3 protein: CASSQSFTSSYQETQYF
CDR3 length: 17
clone size: -
J gene: TRBJ2-5
D gene: -
V gene: TRBV4-1

CDR3 DNA: TGCGCCAGCAGCCCCAGAATACTAGCGGGGCAACACTCCACAGATACGCAGTATTTT
CDR3 protein: CASSPRILAGQHSTDTQYF
CDR3 length: 19
clone size: -
J gene: TRBJ2-3
D gene: TRBD2
V gene: TRBV10-1

CDR3 DNA: TGTGCCAGCCGGCGGGGGGCTGGGGAGACCCAGTACTTC
CDR3 protein: CASRRGAGETQYF
CDR3 length: 13
clone size: -
J gene: TRBJ2-5
D gene: TRBD2
V gene: TRBV28

CDR3 DNA: TGCGCCAGCAGGGCCGGGACAGGGGTGAGCTATGGCTACACCTTC
CDR3 protein: CASRAGTGVSYGYTF
CDR3 length: 15
clone size: once
J gene: TRBJ1-2
D gene: TRBD1
V gene: TRBV5-1

CDR3 DNA: TGTGCCAGCAGCCGTACTAGACACGAGACCCAGTACTTC
CDR3 protein: CASSRTRHETQYF
CDR3 length: 13
clone size: -
J gene: TRBJ2-5
D gene: -
V gene: TRBV3-1/TRBV3-2

CDR3 DNA: TGTGCCAGCAGTTTAACTAGCGGCGAGCAGTACTTC
CDR3 protein: CASSLTSGEQYF
CDR3 length: 12
clone size: -
J gene: TRBJ2-7
D gene: TRBD2
V gene: TRBV28

CDR3 DNA: TGTGCCTGGGCCCTGGGGCGTGGAAACACCATATATTTT
CDR3 protein: CAWALGRGNTIYF
CDR3 length: 13
clone size: -
J gene: TRBJ1-3
D gene: -
V gene: TRBV30

CDR3 DNA: TGCGCCAGCAGCCAAGTGGCGGGGAACATTCAGTACTTC
CDR3 protein: CASSQVAGNIQYF
CDR3 length: 13
clone size: -
J gene: TRBJ2-4
D gene: -
V gene: TRBV4-1

CDR3 DNA: TGTGCCAGTAGTATTACCATCGACAGGGGGCTAGGAGAGACCCAGTACTTC
CDR3 protein: CASSITIDRGLGETQYF
CDR3 length: 17
clone size: -
J gene: TRBJ2-5
D gene: TRBD1
V gene: TRBV19